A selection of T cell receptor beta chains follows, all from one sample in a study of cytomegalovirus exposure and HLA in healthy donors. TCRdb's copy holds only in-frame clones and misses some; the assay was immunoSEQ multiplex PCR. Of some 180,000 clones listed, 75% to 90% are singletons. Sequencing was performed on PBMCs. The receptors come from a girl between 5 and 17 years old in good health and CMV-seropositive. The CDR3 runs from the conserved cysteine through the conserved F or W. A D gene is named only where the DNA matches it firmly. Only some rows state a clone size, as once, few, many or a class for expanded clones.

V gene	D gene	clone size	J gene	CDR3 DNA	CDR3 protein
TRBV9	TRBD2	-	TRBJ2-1	TGTGCCAGCAGCCCGGGTAGCGGGACTTACAATGAGCAGTTCTTC	CASSPGSGTYNEQFF
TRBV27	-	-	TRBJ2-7	TGTGCCAGCAGTTTTGGGGCACAAAACGAGCAGTACTTC	CASSFGAQNEQYF
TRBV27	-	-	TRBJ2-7	TGTGCCAGCAGTTTATCCGGGACACATTCCTACGAGCAGTACTTC	CASSLSGTHSYEQYF
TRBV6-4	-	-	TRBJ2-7	TGTGCCAGCAGTGACTCCGGGAATCGGTTTTCGGGCTCCTACGAGCAGTACTTC	CASSDSGNRFSGSYEQYF
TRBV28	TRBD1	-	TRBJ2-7	TGTGCCAGCTCCACGGGACAGGCCTCCTACGAGCAGTACTTC	CASSTGQASYEQYF
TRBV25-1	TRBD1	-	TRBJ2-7	TGTGCCAGCAGTGAATCGAGGGACAGGGTCTACGAGCAGTACTTC	CASSESRDRVYEQYF
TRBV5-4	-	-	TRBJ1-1	TGTGCCAGCAGCAGAGGGAACGCTGAAGCTTTCTTT	CASSRGNAEAFF
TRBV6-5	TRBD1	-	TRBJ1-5	TGTGCCAGCAGTTCCGGACAGGGGGGCAATCAGCCCCAGCATTTT	CASSSGQGGNQPQHF
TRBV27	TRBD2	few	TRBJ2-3	TGTGCCAGCAGGTCCGGGAGGCATAGCACAGATACGCAGTATTTT	CASRSGRHSTDTQYF
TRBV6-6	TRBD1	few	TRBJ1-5	TGTGCCAGCAGTCGCGGACAGGGGAAAGAGGATCAGCCCCAGCATTTT	CASSRGQGKEDQPQHF
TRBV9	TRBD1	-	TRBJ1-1	TGTGCCAGCAGCGTAGAATCCAGGGGGCCCGAAGCTTTCTTT	CASSVESRGPEAFF
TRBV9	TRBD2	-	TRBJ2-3	TGTGCCAGCAGCGTAACGGCGGGAGGAACAGATACGCAGTATTTT	CASSVTAGGTDTQYF
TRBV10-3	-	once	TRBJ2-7	TGTGCCATCAGTGATGTGGGAGAATACGAGCAGTACTTC	CAISDVGEYEQYF
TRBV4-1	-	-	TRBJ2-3	TGCGCCAGCAGCCAAGACCCTCTGAGCACAGATACGCAGTATTTT	CASSQDPLSTDTQYF
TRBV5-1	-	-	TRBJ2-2	TGCGCCAGCACTGGGGCGGGAAACACCGGGGAGCTGTTTTTT	CASTGAGNTGELFF
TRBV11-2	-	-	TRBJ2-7	TGTGCCAGCAGCTTTTCCGGGACACTCTACGAGCAGTACTTC	CASSFSGTLYEQYF
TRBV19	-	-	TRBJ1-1	TGTGCCAGTAGTAAGGGCAGGGGCCAGGGGACTGAAGCTTTCTTT	CASSKGRGQGTEAFF
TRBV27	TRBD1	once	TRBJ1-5	TGTGCCAGCAGTCCGGACAGGGTACATCAGCCCCAGCATTTT	CASSPDRVHQPQHF
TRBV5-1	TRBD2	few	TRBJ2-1	TGCGCCAGCAGCCCACTCTTGGTTCTAGCGGGAGGCGAGCAGTTCTTC	CASSPLLVLAGGEQFF
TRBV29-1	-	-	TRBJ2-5	TGCAGCGTTGAAGATCAGTCTGTCCAAGAGACCCAGTACTTC	CSVEDQSVQETQYF
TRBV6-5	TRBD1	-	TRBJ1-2	TGTGCCAGCAGTTATAGCTTTACAGGGGGCGACGGCTACACCTTC	CASSYSFTGGDGYTF
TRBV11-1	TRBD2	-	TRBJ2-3	TGTGCCAGCAGCCCGGGACTAGCGGGGACGGATACGCAGTATTTT	CASSPGLAGTDTQYF
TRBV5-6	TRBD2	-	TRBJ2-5	TGTGCCAGCAGCTTTCGGTCAACTAGCGCCCAAGAGACCCAGTACTTC	CASSFRSTSAQETQYF
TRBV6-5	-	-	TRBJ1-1	TGTGCCAGCAGTTACTCGATCGGTCCCCCGGGCACTGAAGCTTTCTTT	CASSYSIGPPGTEAFF
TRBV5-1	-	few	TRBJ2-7	TGCGCCAGCAGCTTGACAGAGCCCAACTCCTACGAGCAGTACTTC	CASSLTEPNSYEQYF
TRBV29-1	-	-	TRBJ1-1	TGCAGCGTCTCGTGGAACACTGAAGCTTTCTTT	CSVSWNTEAFF
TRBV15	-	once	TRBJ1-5	TGTGCCACCAGCAGAACTACGGGTAGCAATCAGCCCCAGCATTTT	CATSRTTGSNQPQHF
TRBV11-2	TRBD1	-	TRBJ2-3	TGTGCCAGCAGTGAGGGACAGGGATTAGATACGCAGTATTTT	CASSEGQGLDTQYF
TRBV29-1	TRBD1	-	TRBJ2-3	TGCAGCGTTGCGGCACTGGACAGGGTCCCAGATACGCAGTATTTT	CSVAALDRVPDTQYF
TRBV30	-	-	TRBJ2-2	TGTGCCTGGAGTCTTAGCACCGGGGAGCTGTTTTTT	CAWSLSTGELFF
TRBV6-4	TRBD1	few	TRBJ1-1	TGTGCCAGCAGTGACTCGGCAGGGGGAAGGTCTGAAGCTTTCTTT	CASSDSAGGRSEAFF
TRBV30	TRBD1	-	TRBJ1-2	TGTGCCTGGCCCGGGACAGGGGATGGCTACACCTTC	CAWPGTGDGYTF